This T cell receptor beta chain originates from a study of T cell responses to AZD1222 COVID-19 vaccine. Regarding the study as a whole: Targeting of unmutated variant regions was reportedly seen in nearly half of spike-specific TCRs. In a largely white British group with more females than males, clonal diversity was possibly underestimated.

Comment on this clone: The antigen is unknown.

Trimming at V came to 6 bases and at J to 0 bases, leaving 18 bases not matched to a gene. This CDR3 has 20 residues. Germline-derived CDR1 and CDR2 are PRHDT and FYEKMQ (reference sequence). Sequenced by immunoSEQ multiplex PCR; TCRdb stores in-frame clones only, minus some. Found here are about 85,000 clones, 89% of them singletons; the top ten hold 2% to 2.5%. The sequenced sample was peripheral blood, obtained on day 0 of AZD1222 vaccination. The clonotype was recovered from an adult in good health. The rearrangement uses TRBV13 and TRBJ2-1, with 9 nucleotides matching TRBD2. DNA for the CDR3: TGTGCCAGCAGTTCCTACCTAGGGAGCGGGGGGACAAGCTCCTACAATGAGCAGTTCTTC. Amino acid sequence: CASSSYLGSGGTSSYNEQFF.